Listed below are T cell receptor beta chains from one sample, sequenced in a study of blood T cell repertoires in COVID-19. Sequencing used immunoSEQ multiplex PCR; TCRdb keeps in-frame clones, though not all of them. The data hold fewer than 40,000 clones, with 91% observed a single time. Material for sequencing was peripheral blood. All receptors come from a human donor with active COVID-19. The donor label of this sample is uncertain. Both conserved end residues are part of each CDR3. The order of the fields is D gene, V gene, J gene, clone size, CDR3 DNA, CDR3 protein. The D gene is left open where the match is weak. The size of a clone is reported for some rows only, either as once, few or many, or as a class for expanded clones.

D: .; V: TRBV27; J: TRBJ2-3; size: medium-sized; DNA: TGTGCCAGCAGTTTATCGGACAGTACAGATACGCAGTATTTT; CDR3: CASSLSDSTDTQYF
D: .; V: TRBV6-5; J: TRBJ1-4; size: .; DNA: TGTGCCAGCAGTTACGGGGGGGCAAGTTATGAAAAACTGTTTTTT; CDR3: CASSYGGASYEKLFF
D: TRBD2; V: TRBV9; J: TRBJ2-1; size: .; DNA: TGTGCCAGCGGCCTTATCGGGGGGGAGACTGAGCAGTTCTTC; CDR3: CASGLIGGETEQFF
D: TRBD1; V: TRBV15; J: TRBJ1-5; size: .; DNA: TGTGCCACCAGCAAGACAGGGATCCAGCCCCAGCATTTT; CDR3: CATSKTGIQPQHF
D: TRBD1; V: TRBV3-1/TRBV3-2; J: TRBJ1-2; size: .; DNA: TGTGCCAGCAGCCAAAGGGGGCTTAGCTATGGCTACACCTTC; CDR3: CASSQRGLSYGYTF
D: .; V: TRBV6-2/TRBV6-3; J: TRBJ2-6; size: .; DNA: TGTGCCAGCAGTCTCCTGACAGGGAGGATGCCTGGGGCCAACGTCCTGACTTTC; CDR3: CASSLLTGRMPGANVLTF
D: TRBD2; V: TRBV7-9; J: TRBJ2-1; size: .; DNA: TGTGCCAGCAGCCCCCACCTAGCGGGGCAAGGTGAGCAGTTCTTC; CDR3: CASSPHLAGQGEQFF
D: TRBD2; V: TRBV7-7; J: TRBJ2-1; size: .; DNA: TGTGCCAGCAGCCCGGGAGGTAGCGGGGACAATGAGCAGTTCTTC; CDR3: CASSPGGSGDNEQFF
D: .; V: TRBV5-6; J: TRBJ1-1; size: .; DNA: TGTGCCAGCAGCTTGGGACACGCGAACACTGAAGCTTTCTTT; CDR3: CASSLGHANTEAFF
D: .; V: TRBV9; J: TRBJ2-5; size: .; DNA: TGTGCCAGCAGCGTTCAGGGTGGGGGGGAGACCCAGTACTTC; CDR3: CASSVQGGGETQYF
D: .; V: TRBV9; J: TRBJ1-3; size: .; DNA: TGTGCCAGCAGCGTAGGTCAGGGGACTGGAAACACCATATATTTT; CDR3: CASSVGQGTGNTIYF
D: .; V: TRBV7-9; J: TRBJ1-4; size: .; DNA: TGTGCCAGCAGCTTAGTTCGCGGCGGGCGCCTTGAAAAACTGTTTTTT; CDR3: CASSLVRGGRLEKLFF
D: .; V: TRBV4-2; J: TRBJ2-7; size: once; DNA: TGTGCCAGCAGCCAATCTGGGGCGTCGTACGAGCAGTACTTC; CDR3: CASSQSGASYEQYF
D: TRBD2; V: TRBV28; J: TRBJ2-2; size: .; DNA: TGTGCCAGCAGTTTCGCTAGCGGGTCGACCGGGGAGCTGTTTTTT; CDR3: CASSFASGSTGELFF
D: TRBD1; V: TRBV28; J: TRBJ2-5; size: once; DNA: TGTGCCAGCCTCGACAGGGACCAAGAGACCCAGTACTTC; CDR3: CASLDRDQETQYF
D: TRBD2; V: TRBV10-1; J: TRBJ2-2; size: .; DNA: TGCGCCAGCAGTGTTGTAGCGGGGGGAAGCGGGGAGCTGTTTTTT; CDR3: CASSVVAGGSGELFF
D: TRBD2; V: TRBV5-1; J: TRBJ2-2; size: once; DNA: TGCGCCAGCAGCTTCGGGGGGTCGAACACCGGGGAGCTGTTTTTT; CDR3: CASSFGGSNTGELFF
D: TRBD2; V: TRBV11-2; J: TRBJ2-1; size: few; DNA: TGTGCCAGCAGCTTAGAGGGCCCCCGACTAGCGCCCTACAATGAGCAGTTCTTC; CDR3: CASSLEGPRLAPYNEQFF
D: TRBD1; V: TRBV28; J: TRBJ1-1; size: .; DNA: TGTGCCAGCACCACCGGGACAGGGAATTCTGAAGCTTTCTTT; CDR3: CASTTGTGNSEAFF
D: TRBD1; V: TRBV9; J: TRBJ2-1; size: .; DNA: TGTGCCAGCAGCCCAAGGGACAGGGGAGTTGAGCAGTTCTTC; CDR3: CASSPRDRGVEQFF
D: TRBD2; V: TRBV7-2; J: TRBJ2-5; size: .; DNA: TGTGCCAGCTCCCCTCCGGGACTAGCGGGAGGGCTGGAGACCCAGTACTTC; CDR3: CASSPPGLAGGLETQYF
D: .; V: TRBV28; J: TRBJ1-1; size: .; DNA: TGTGCCAGCAAAATAGACAACATGAACACTGAAGCTTTCTTT; CDR3: CASKIDNMNTEAFF
D: .; V: TRBV4-3; J: TRBJ1-4; size: .; DNA: TGCGCCAGCAGCCAAGATCGAGCGGGTGTAAAACTGTTTTTT; CDR3: CASSQDRAGVKLFF
D: TRBD1; V: TRBV4-2; J: TRBJ2-4; size: .; DNA: TGTGCCAGCAGCCAAGAAGAGGGGGCCGCCAAAAACATTCAGTACTTC; CDR3: CASSQEEGAAKNIQYF
D: .; V: TRBV7-3; J: TRBJ2-1; size: .; DNA: TGTGCCAGCAGCTTATTCAGCGAAGTCCCCAATGAGCAGTTCTTC; CDR3: CASSLFSEVPNEQFF
D: TRBD1; V: TRBV5-4; J: TRBJ2-7; size: .; DNA: TGTGCCAGCTCATCCGGGACAGTCGACCTCTCCTACGAGCAGTACTTC; CDR3: CASSSGTVDLSYEQYF
D: TRBD2; V: TRBV4-2; J: TRBJ2-1; size: .; DNA: TGTGCCAGCAGCTCAACGGTCCGAGCGGGGGAGCAGTTCTTC; CDR3: CASSSTVRAGEQFF
D: TRBD1; V: TRBV5-4; J: TRBJ1-1; size: .; DNA: TGTGCCAGCAGTCATGACAGGGGATGGTCTGAAGCTTTCTTT; CDR3: CASSHDRGWSEAFF
D: TRBD2; V: TRBV5-1; J: TRBJ2-7; size: .; DNA: TGCGCCAGCAGCTTGGCCACTAGCGGGAGGATCTCCTACGAGCAGTACTTC; CDR3: CASSLATSGRISYEQYF
D: TRBD2; V: TRBV28; J: TRBJ2-7; size: .; DNA: TGTGCCAGCAGTCTACGATACGGACTAGCGGAGTCCTACGAGCAGTACTTC; CDR3: CASSLRYGLAESYEQYF
D: TRBD1; V: TRBV5-1; J: TRBJ1-1; size: .; DNA: TGCGCCAGCAGATGGACAGGGGGGAACACTGAAGCTTTCTTT; CDR3: CASRWTGGNTEAFF
D: TRBD1; V: TRBV18; J: TRBJ2-1; size: .; DNA: TGTGCCAGCTCGCCGGGACAGGGCTCCTACAATGAGCAGTTCTTC; CDR3: CASSPGQGSYNEQFF
D: TRBD2; V: TRBV6-1; J: TRBJ2-1; size: .; DNA: TGTGCCAGCAGTGAAGCGCCTTTTGCGGGGGTGTCCTACAATGAGCAGTTCTTC; CDR3: CASSEAPFAGVSYNEQFF
D: .; V: TRBV10-1; J: TRBJ1-5; size: .; DNA: TGCGCCAGCAGTGTGACAGGTTTAGGCAATCAGCCCCAGCATTTT; CDR3: CASSVTGLGNQPQHF
D: TRBD1; V: TRBV18; J: TRBJ2-3; size: .; DNA: TGTGCCAGCTCATCGCGACAGGGTCGTCGCACAGATACGCAGTATTTT; CDR3: CASSSRQGRRTDTQYF
D: .; V: TRBV30; J: TRBJ2-4; size: .; DNA: TGTGCCTGGAGTTTTAGAGCACTAGCCAAAAACATTCAGTACTTC; CDR3: CAWSFRALAKNIQYF
D: TRBD1; V: TRBV7-9; J: TRBJ1-5; size: few; DNA: TGTGCCAGCAGCTTCGGACAGGGGGGTCAGCCCCAGCATTTT; CDR3: CASSFGQGGQPQHF
D: .; V: TRBV13; J: TRBJ2-7; size: few; DNA: TGTGCCAGCAGCTTACGACAGGCATTCCACGAGCAGTACTTC; CDR3: CASSLRQAFHEQYF
D: .; V: TRBV29-1; J: TRBJ1-2; size: .; DNA: TGCAGCGTTGTCTACAGGGAGTTCTATGGCTACACCTTC; CDR3: CSVVYREFYGYTF
D: .; V: TRBV9; J: TRBJ1-1; size: .; DNA: TGTGCCAGCAGCGTAGGACAGTCCTGGAACACTGAAGCTTTCTTT; CDR3: CASSVGQSWNTEAFF
D: TRBD1; V: TRBV29-1; J: TRBJ1-1; size: .; DNA: TGCAGCGCTGACCCAGGGGGCACTGAAGCTTTCTTT; CDR3: CSADPGGTEAFF
D: .; V: TRBV7-8; J: TRBJ2-7; size: few; DNA: TGTGCCAGCAGCTTAGAGCAGGGCAGAGAGCAGTACTTC; CDR3: CASSLEQGREQYF
D: .; V: TRBV5-8; J: TRBJ1-2; size: .; DNA: TGTGCCAGCAGCTTTAGTCGTGCGGGGGAAGGCTACACCTTC; CDR3: CASSFSRAGEGYTF
D: TRBD1; V: TRBV18; J: TRBJ2-1; size: .; DNA: TGTGCCAGCTCACCGTTAGGGGGCGGGCCCAATGAGCAGTTCTTC; CDR3: CASSPLGGGPNEQFF
D: TRBD1; V: TRBV7-2; J: TRBJ1-6; size: once; DNA: TGTGCCAGCAGTTCACAGGGGGGTGAGGCCCTCCACTTT; CDR3: CASSSQGGEALHF
D: TRBD2; V: TRBV7-2; J: TRBJ2-1; size: .; DNA: TGTGCCAGCAGGGTTAGCGGGGGGGCGAGCAATGAGCAGTTCTTC; CDR3: CASRVSGGASNEQFF